The rows below give T cell receptor beta chains drawn from one sample of a study of cytomegalovirus exposure and HLA in healthy donors. Profiled with immunoSEQ multiplex PCR; TCRdb holds only in-frame clones, not every one. The repertoire holds more than 95,000 clones, with about three quarters as singletons. The sequenced sample was PBMCs. These receptors all come from a male donor in good health and CMV-seronegative. The CDR3 runs from the conserved cysteine through the conserved F or W. The D gene is left open where the match is weak. Not every row has a clone size; where given, it reads once, few, many or a size class.

few TRBJ2-1 . TRBV6-5 CASSSTLDSYNEQFF TGTGCCAGCAGTTCCACACTCGACTCATACAATGAGCAGTTCTTC
. TRBJ2-2 TRBD2 TRBV7-9 CASSTSGRGATGELFF TGTGCCAGCAGCACTAGCGGGAGAGGTGCCACCGGGGAGCTGTTTTTT
. TRBJ2-3 . TRBV30 CAWSVRDTQYF TGTGCCTGGAGTGTGCGAGATACGCAGTATTTT
. TRBJ2-1 TRBD2 TRBV9 CASSAYGGGNEQFF TGTGCCAGCAGCGCCTATGGGGGGGGAAATGAGCAGTTCTTC
. TRBJ1-5 . TRBV5-1 CASSRGDYSNQPQHF TGCGCCAGCAGCAGGGGGGACTATAGCAATCAGCCCCAGCATTTT
. TRBJ1-1 . TRBV5-5 CASSLYRDTEAFF TGTGCCAGCAGCTTATACAGGGACACTGAAGCTTTCTTT
few TRBJ2-6 . TRBV7-8 CASSLGRGSSGANVLTF TGTGCCAGCAGCTTAGGAAGGGGGAGCTCTGGGGCCAACGTCCTGACTTTC
. TRBJ2-6 . TRBV19 CASSIDREGLASGANVLTF TGTGCCAGTAGTATAGATCGAGAGGGATTGGCCTCTGGGGCCAACGTCCTGACTTTC
. TRBJ2-2 . TRBV15 CATSGGRNTGELFF TGTGCCACCTCTGGGGGGAGAAACACCGGGGAGCTGTTTTTT
. TRBJ2-5 . TRBV29-1 CSVGSLMRRALNPETQYF TGCAGCGTTGGTAGTCTGATGCGGAGGGCCTTAAACCCAGAGACCCAGTACTTC
. TRBJ1-1 . TRBV6-5 CASSYSGAVTEAFF TGTGCCAGCAGTTACTCGGGGGCGGTCACTGAAGCTTTCTTT
. TRBJ1-6 . TRBV28 CASSNRINSPLHF TGTGCCAGCAGTAACAGGATTAATTCACCCCTCCACTTT
. TRBJ2-7 . TRBV5-1 CASSLVPGEQYF TGCGCCAGCAGCTTGGTACCCGGGGAGCAGTACTTC
few TRBJ2-3 TRBD1 TRBV5-1 CASTSGGTQYF TGCGCCAGCACATCAGGGGGCACGCAGTATTTT
. TRBJ2-7 . TRBV7-9 CSSSLERGSQSYF TGTTCCAGCAGCTTAGAACGGGGGTCTCAGTCGTACTTC
few TRBJ2-2 TRBD2 TRBV2 CASSEAGGGRSGELFF TGTGCCAGCAGTGAAGCGGGGGGAGGGCGGTCCGGGGAGCTGTTTTTT
. TRBJ2-7 TRBD2 TRBV11-3 CASSRTSGGFYEQYF TGTGCCAGCAGCCGGACTAGCGGGGGTTTCTACGAGCAGTACTTC
. TRBJ2-2 TRBD1 TRBV4-3 CASSQGTGLSGELFF TGCGCCAGCAGCCAAGGGACAGGGCTATCCGGGGAGCTGTTTTTT
. TRBJ1-1 . TRBV19 CASSITGYTEAFF TGTGCCAGTAGTATCACAGGGTACACTGAAGCTTTCTTT
. TRBJ1-1 TRBD1 TRBV28 CASSATDRGTEAFF TGTGCCAGCAGCGCAACGGACAGGGGCACTGAAGCTTTCTTT
few TRBJ1-2 . TRBV11-2 CASSLDLGGRSGYTF TGTGCCAGCAGCTTAGATCTGGGGGGAAGGAGTGGCTACACCTTC
once TRBJ2-7 TRBD1 TRBV29-1 CSVWTGFGLDYEQYF TGCAGCGTTTGGACAGGGTTCGGACTTGACTACGAGCAGTACTTC
. TRBJ1-1 . TRBV7-3 CASSLNRDTEAFF TGTGCCAGCAGCTTAAACAGGGACACTGAAGCTTTCTTT
. TRBJ2-7 TRBD2 TRBV27 CASRLTSGSYEQYF TGTGCCAGCAGACTGACTAGCGGATCCTACGAGCAGTACTTC
. TRBJ2-1 . TRBV6-1 CAGTPDSHVEQFF TGTGCCGGAACCCCGGACAGCCATGTGGAGCAGTTCTTC
. TRBJ2-1 . TRBV29-1 CSVDNDGYNEQFF TGCAGCGTAGACAACGACGGATACAATGAGCAGTTCTTC
. TRBJ2-5 . TRBV4-3 CASSQDFTREQYF TGCGCCAGCAGCCAAGATTTTACGAGGGAGCAGTACTTC
. TRBJ2-7 TRBD2 TRBV18 CASSSGLAGVSYEQYF TGTGCCAGCTCATCGGGACTAGCGGGAGTGTCCTACGAGCAGTACTTC